This T cell receptor beta chain was found in a study of blood T cell repertoires in COVID-19. Study background: Italy, Spain and the United States were the sources of the convalescent and acute COVID-19 samples. From T cells, B-cell-depleted T cells, or PBMCs came the material, which was cDNA or gDNA.

V was shortened by 6 bases and J by 2 bases, with 20 bases between the two germline ends. In germline, CDR1 is MNHEY, CDR2 SMNVEV (reference sequence). The CDR3 consists of 17 residues. Some clones are missing from TCRdb's copy, which holds only in-frame ones; the method was immunoSEQ multiplex PCR. The data contain 270,000 or so clones, 85% to 90% of them singletons. Sequenced input: PBMCs or T cells enriched from blood (not recorded which). J is TRBJ1-5 and V is TRBV27; tentative D call: TRBD1 (6 bases). This receptor was obtained from a woman aged 25-40 years with acute COVID-19. The CDR3 DNA follows: TGTGCCAGCAGCTTAACCCCCAGGGGTGATGGCAATCAGCCCCAGCATTTT. Residues: CASSLTPRGDGNQPQHF.